This T cell receptor beta chain was recorded in a study of blood T cell repertoires in COVID-19 (dated by TCRdb to 2020 to 2022). Notes on the research overall: Samples from collaborators originated in the United States, Italy and Spain and spanned both the acute and convalescent phases of COVID-19. The prospective study material was composed of cDNA or gDNA derived from T cells, B-cell-depleted T cells, or PBMCs. Sample metadata almost always included a de-identified subject ID, COVID-19 status, age in years and sex. Where HLA class I and class II types were available, the types were taken from metadata supplied by the sample provider, not from assay-based typing. Deeply sampled blood TCRbeta repertoires from subjects exposed to, actively infected with, or recovered from COVID-19 were included in the dataset. The repertoires were released in a freely available public database meant as a resource for research on the immune response to SARS-CoV-2. Samples were obtained from the ongoing ImmuneRACE study (first 160 participants) and from about 1,300 subjects provided by 6 global collaborators. Broader findings and caveats from the paper: How much clinical and demographic metadata was included differed by source and by participant, and the metadata was provided uncurated.

TCRbeta CDR3 regions were amplified from genomic DNA using the immunoSEQ Assay, a bias-controlled multiplex PCR. The paper's processing steps were these. The number of nucleated cells in each sample was estimated from the amplification of reference gene primers within the assay. To quantify the absolute abundance of each unique TCRbeta CDR3 rearrangement, sequence reads were collapsed and filtered. For each sample, productive Simpson clonality was calculated as the square root of Simpson's diversity index across productive rearrangements. Sourced from immuneACCESS, this table was stored by TCRdb with only in-frame sequences that have V and J called. A share of the clones is absent; for the studies checked, an unresolved V gene accounts for under half, and the remainder has no known explanation. Clone size and the V and J calls come from that table; the DNA yielded D and trimming. The sample yields about 230,000 clones; roughly 85% were counted once. The ten most abundant clones make up roughly 4.6% of the sample.

One collaborating source in Seattle enrolled patients while the patients were actively infected and followed the patients over time throughout the course of disease. Collaborating institutions collected whole blood in K2EDTA tubes following their own protocols. For TCRbeta analysis, collaborators shipped samples in one of three forms: frozen whole blood, isolated PBMCs, or DNA extracted from either of those sample types. Points on this clone: This clone's antigen is unknown. No base qualities exist here, and no much larger clone lies one base off it.

Measured from the cysteine to the phenylalanine, the CDR3 is 14 residues long. Just the 42-base CDR3 DNA is kept, in frame starting at base 1. Trimming at the junction amounts to 5 bases on V and 5 bases on J, and the germline ends lie 15 bases apart. From the germline V gene (reference sequence), CDR1 is LGHDT and CDR2 is YNNKEL. The V and J segments used are TRBV3-1 (or the pseudogene TRBV3-2) and TRBJ1-1, with no confident D gene call. The sample consisted of peripheral blood. This TCR derives from a man aged 50 to 60 with COVID-19, enrolled during active disease. DNA sequence: TGTGCCAGCAGCGATGCGGGGTCTACGACTGAAGCTTTCTTT. The translation is CASSDAGSTTEAFF.